This T cell receptor beta chain derives from a study of blood T cells in healthy people across ages (dated by TCRdb to the mid-2010s). Background for the entire study: In model experiments, template switching captured roughly one uniquely barcoded TCR beta cDNA molecule for every two T cells. To avoid experimental bias, donors of different ages were distributed randomly across sequencing lanes. The study analyzed two additional independent replicas of 1 million unique cDNA reads from the same blood draw for two donors, one aged 18 to 30 and one aged 80 or older. The donors were divided into four age groups: young (average approximately 15 years), middle-aged (approximately 39), aged (roughly 66) and long-lived (about 80). Using deep sequencing normalized with unique cDNA molecular identifiers, the study measured how TCR beta repertoire diversity changes with age.

In regard to this clonotype: It has no known antigen specificity. It has no much larger one-base neighbor in the sample; base qualities were not kept.

V ends up 1 base short and J 7 bases short, with an unmatched junction base count of 12. CDR1 SGHVS and CDR2 FQNEAQ were looked up in the germline V gene. The CDR3 numbers 16 residues from cysteine through phenylalanine. Only the CDR3 DNA is retained, 48 bases long and in frame from the first base. The receptor library was made with 5' RACE. TCRdb shows the sequencer as Illumina HiSeq 2500. A second PCR of roughly 7 to 11 cycles was performed with a sample-barcoded 5' primer and a J-beta primer mix. Each TCR beta cDNA molecule received a unique molecular identifier from a template-switch 5' adaptor carrying 12 random nucleotides. Each sample yielded at least 2.5 million CDR3-containing paired-end reads. First-strand cDNA was synthesized from all RNA with the Mint cDNA synthesis kit, primed by a TRBC-specific oligonucleotide. Following uracil-DNA glycosylase treatment, all cDNA underwent a first 18-cycle PCR with the universal primers M1SS and BC2_uni_R. Processing in the source paper ran as follows. For normalization, 1 million high-quality reads were randomly selected from each sample, with every read carrying a distinct molecular identifier. Instead of being binned into consensus sequences, reads that shared molecular identifiers were thrown out. MiTCR, set to a Q25 quality threshold and the strictest error-elimination algorithm, was used for CDR3 identification, clonotype clustering and error correction. A nonparametric unseen species model using Euler transformation provided a lower-bound estimate of total TCR beta diversity. The public reads were run again by TCRdb, first through fastp at Q25 and then through MiXCR, and only productive beta chains were kept. Every distinct CDR3 protein forms one entry, paired with its most common genes and DNA. TCRdb assigned the V and J calls; the authors' analysis was not used. Across this sample there are approximately 790,000 distinct CDR3 sequences, with 55% to 65% seen only once. The leading ten clones occupy around a quarter of the sample.

Systemically healthy Caucasian individuals from Russia, roughly 40 in total and aged roughly 6 to 100 years, were included as donors. Each donor gave 8 to 10 milliliters of peripheral blood, drawn into EDTA-treated Vacutainer tubes. Ficoll-Paque density-gradient centrifugation was used to isolate PBMCs, with at least 6 million obtained per sample. Trizol reagent was used to extract total RNA from PBMCs, with at least 5 micrograms per sample. Naive CD45RAhigh/CD27high T cell percentages were measured by flow cytometry on a PBMC aliquot from every donor. Results the study describes overall, beyond this receptor: Since profiling was done on bulk unsorted PBMCs, naive and antigen-experienced compartments could not be conclusively compared. A strong correlation was found between observed TCR beta diversity and the percentage of naive T cells measured by flow cytometry. Observed TCR beta diversity per million T cells fell roughly linearly with age, and a significant reduction was already apparent by age about 36. Estimates of total diversity based on one million sequenced T cells were regarded as lower bounds and as underestimates. The long-lived group showed more naive CD4+ T cells, fewer expanded clones and increased TCR diversity than the aged group, suggesting age selection. The CMV infection status of donors was not known, potentially confounding age-related changes in expanded clonotypes.

This receptor was obtained from a man aged 25-45 years in good health. The sample taken for sequencing was blood. Recombination linked TRBV7-8 to TRBJ2-7; TRBD2 lines up with 8 middle nucleotides. The DNA sequence is given as TGTGCCAGCAGCTTAGTTCCGGGGGGGTCCCACAATGAGCAGTACTTC. It encodes CASSLVPGGSHNEQYF.